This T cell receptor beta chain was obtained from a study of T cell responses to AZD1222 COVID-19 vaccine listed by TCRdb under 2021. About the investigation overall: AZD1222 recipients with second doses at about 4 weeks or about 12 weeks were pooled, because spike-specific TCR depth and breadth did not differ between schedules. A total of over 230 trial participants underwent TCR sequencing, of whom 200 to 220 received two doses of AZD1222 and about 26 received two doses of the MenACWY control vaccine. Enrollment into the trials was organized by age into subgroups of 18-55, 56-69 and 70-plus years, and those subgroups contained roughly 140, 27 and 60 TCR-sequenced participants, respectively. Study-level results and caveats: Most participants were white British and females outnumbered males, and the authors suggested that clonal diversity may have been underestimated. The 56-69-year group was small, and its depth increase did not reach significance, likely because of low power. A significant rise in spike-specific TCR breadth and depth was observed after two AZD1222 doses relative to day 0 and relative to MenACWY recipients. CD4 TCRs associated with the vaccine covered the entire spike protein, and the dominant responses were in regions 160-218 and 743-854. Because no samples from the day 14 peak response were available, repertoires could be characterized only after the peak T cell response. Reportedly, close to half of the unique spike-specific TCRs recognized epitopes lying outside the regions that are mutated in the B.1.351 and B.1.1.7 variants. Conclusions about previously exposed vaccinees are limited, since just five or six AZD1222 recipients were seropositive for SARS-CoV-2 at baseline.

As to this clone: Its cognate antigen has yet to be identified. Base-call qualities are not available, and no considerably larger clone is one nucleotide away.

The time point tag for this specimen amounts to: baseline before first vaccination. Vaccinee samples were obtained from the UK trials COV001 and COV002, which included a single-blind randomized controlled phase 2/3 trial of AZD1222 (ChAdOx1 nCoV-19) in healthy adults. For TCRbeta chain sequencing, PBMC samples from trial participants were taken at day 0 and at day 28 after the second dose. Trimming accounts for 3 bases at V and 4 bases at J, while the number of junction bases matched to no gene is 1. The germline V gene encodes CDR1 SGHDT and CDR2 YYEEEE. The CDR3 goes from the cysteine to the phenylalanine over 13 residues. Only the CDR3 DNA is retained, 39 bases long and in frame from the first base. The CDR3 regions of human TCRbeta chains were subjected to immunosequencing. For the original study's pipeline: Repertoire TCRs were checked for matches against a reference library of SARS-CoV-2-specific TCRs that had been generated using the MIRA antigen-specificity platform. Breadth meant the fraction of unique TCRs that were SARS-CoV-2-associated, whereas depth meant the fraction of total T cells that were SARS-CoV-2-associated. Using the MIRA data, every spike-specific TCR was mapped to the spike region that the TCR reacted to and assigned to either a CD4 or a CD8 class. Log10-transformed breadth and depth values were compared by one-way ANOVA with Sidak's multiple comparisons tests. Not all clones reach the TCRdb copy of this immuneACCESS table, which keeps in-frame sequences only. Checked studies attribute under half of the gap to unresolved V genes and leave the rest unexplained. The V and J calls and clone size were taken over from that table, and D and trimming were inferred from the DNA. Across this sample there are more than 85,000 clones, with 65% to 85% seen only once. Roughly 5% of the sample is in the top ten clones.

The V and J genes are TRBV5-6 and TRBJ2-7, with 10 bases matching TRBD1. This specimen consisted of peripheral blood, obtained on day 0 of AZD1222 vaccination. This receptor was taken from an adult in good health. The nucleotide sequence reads TGTGCCAGCAGCTCGGACAGGGGGTACGAGCAGTACTTC. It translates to CASSSDRGYEQYF.